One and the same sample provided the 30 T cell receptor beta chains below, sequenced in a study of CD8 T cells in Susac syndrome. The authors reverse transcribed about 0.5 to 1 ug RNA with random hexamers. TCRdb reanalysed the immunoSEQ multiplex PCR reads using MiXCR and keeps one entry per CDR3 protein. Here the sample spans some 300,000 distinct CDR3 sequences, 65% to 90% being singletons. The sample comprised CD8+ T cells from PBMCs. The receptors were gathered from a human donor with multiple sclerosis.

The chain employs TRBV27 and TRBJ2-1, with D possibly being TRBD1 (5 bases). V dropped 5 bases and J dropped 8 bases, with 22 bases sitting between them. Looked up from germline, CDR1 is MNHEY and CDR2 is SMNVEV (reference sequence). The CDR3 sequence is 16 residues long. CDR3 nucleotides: TGTGCCAGCAGTGGAGACAGTACCCGCCGTGGCGATGAGCAGTTCTTC. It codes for CASSGDSTRRGDEQFF.

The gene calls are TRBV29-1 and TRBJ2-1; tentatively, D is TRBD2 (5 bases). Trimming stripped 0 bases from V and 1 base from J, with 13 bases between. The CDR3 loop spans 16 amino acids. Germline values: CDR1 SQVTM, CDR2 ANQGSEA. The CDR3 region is CSVEDSWERSYNEQFF. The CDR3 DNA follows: TGCAGCGTTGAAGATAGCTGGGAGAGGTCCTACAATGAGCAGTTCTTC.

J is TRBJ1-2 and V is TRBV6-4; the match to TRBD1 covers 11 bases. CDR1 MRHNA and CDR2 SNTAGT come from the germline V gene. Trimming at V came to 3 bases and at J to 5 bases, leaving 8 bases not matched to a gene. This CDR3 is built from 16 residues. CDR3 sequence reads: CASSEWTGGRRYGYTF. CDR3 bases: TGTGCCAGCAGTGAATGGACAGGGGGCCGTCGATATGGCTACACCTTC.

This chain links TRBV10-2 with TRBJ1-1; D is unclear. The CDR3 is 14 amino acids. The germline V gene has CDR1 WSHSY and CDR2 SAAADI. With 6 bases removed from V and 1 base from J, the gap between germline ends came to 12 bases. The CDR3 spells CASSPEEENTEAFF. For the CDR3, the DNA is TGCGCCAGCAGCCCTGAGGAGGAGAACACTGAAGCTTTCTTT.

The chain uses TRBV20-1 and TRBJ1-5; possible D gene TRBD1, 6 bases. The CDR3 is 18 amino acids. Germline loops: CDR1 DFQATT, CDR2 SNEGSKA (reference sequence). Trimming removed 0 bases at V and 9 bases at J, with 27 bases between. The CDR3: CSARDLREGVRRGRPQHF. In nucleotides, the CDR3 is TGCAGTGCTAGAGATCTCAGGGAAGGGGTTAGGAGGGGGAGGCCCCAGCATTTT.

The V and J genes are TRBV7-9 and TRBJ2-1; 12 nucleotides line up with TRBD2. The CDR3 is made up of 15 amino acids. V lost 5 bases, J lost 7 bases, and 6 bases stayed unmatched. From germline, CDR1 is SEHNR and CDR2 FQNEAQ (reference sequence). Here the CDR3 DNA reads TGTGCCAGCAGCCAACTACTAGCGGGAGGTAATGAGCAGTTCTTC. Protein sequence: CASSQLLAGGNEQFF.

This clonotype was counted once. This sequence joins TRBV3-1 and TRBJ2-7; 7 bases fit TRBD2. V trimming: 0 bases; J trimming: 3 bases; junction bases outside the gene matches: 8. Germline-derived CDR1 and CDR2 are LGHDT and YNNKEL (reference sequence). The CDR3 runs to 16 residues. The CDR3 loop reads CASSQDGGGRDYEQYF. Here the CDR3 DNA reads TGTGCCAGCAGCCAAGATGGGGGAGGGAGGGACTACGAGCAGTACTTC.

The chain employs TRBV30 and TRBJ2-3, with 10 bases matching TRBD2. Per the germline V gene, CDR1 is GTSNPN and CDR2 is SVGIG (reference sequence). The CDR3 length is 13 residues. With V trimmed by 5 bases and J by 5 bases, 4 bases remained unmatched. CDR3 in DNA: TGTGCCTGGGACTTAGCGGGAGGAGATACGCAGTATTTT. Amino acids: CAWDLAGGDTQYF.

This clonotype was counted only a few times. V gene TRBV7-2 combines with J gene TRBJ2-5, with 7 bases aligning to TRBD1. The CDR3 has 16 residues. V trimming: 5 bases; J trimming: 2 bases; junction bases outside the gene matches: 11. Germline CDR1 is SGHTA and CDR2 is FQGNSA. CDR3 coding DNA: TGTGCCAGCAGCACCAACCGACAGGGTTGGCAAGAGACCCAGTACTTC. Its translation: CASSTNRQGWQETQYF.

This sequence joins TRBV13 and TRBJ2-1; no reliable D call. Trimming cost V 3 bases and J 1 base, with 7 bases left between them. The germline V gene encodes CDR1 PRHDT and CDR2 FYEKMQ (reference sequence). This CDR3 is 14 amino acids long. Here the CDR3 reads CASSFWESYNEQFF. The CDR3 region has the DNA TGTGCCAGCAGCTTCTGGGAATCCTACAATGAGCAGTTCTTC.

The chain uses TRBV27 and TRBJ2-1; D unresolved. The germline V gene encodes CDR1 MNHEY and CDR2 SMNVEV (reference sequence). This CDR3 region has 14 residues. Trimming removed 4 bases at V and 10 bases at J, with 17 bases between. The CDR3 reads CASSSEYPLDEQFF. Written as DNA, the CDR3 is TGTGCCAGCAGTTCCGAATACCCGCTGGACGAGCAGTTCTTC.

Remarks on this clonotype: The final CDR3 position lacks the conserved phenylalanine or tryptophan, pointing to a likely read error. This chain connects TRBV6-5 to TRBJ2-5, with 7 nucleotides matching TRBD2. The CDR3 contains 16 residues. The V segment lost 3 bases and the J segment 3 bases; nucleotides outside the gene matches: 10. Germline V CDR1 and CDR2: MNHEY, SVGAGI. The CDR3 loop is CASSYIPTSREETQYL. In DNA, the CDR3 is TGTGCCAGCAGTTATATCCCGACTAGCCGTGAAGAGACCCAGTACCTC.

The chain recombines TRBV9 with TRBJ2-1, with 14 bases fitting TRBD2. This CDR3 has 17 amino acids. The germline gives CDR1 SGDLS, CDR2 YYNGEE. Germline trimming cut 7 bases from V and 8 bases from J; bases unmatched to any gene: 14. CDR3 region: CASEEGTSGGISHEQFF. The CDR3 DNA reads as TGTGCCAGCGAGGAGGGGACTAGCGGGGGTATTTCCCATGAGCAGTTCTTC.

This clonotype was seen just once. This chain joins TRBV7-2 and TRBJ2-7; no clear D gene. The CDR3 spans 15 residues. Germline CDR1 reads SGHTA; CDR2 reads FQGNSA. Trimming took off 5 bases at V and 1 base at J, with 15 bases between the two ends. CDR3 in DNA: TGTGCCAGCAGCCAAACCCCCAGTGGATCCTACGAGCAGTACTTC. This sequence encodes CASSQTPSGSYEQYF.

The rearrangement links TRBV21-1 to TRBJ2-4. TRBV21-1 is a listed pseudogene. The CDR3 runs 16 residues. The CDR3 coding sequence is TGTGCCAGCAGCAAATTCGCAAGGCTAGCCAAAAACATTCAGTACTTC. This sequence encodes CASSKFARLAKNIQYF.

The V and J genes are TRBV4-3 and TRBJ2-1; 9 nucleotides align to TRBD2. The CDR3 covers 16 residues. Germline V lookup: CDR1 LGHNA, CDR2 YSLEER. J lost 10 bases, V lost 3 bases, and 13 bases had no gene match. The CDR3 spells CASSHSSGTTGVEQFF. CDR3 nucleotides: TGCGCCAGCAGCCATTCTAGCGGGACCACTGGGGTGGAGCAGTTCTTC.

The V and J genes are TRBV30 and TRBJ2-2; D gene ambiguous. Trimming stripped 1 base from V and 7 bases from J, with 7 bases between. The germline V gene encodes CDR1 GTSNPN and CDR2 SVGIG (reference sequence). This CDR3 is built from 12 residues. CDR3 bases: TGTGCCTGGAGTGGCACCAACGGGGAGCTGTTTTTT. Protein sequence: CAWSGTNGELFF.

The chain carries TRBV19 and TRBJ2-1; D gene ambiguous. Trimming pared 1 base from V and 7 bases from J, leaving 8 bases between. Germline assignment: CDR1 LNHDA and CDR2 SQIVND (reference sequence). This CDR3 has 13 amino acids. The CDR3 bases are TGTGCCAGTAGTATAGGGAGTAGGAATGAGCAGTTCTTC. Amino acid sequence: CASSIGSRNEQFF.

The CDR3 sequence: CASSGRVTGNTIYF. CDR3 DNA sequence: TGTGCCAGCAGTGGGCGGGTAACTGGAAACACCATATATTTT. The chain is built from TRBV25-1 and TRBJ1-3; D is undetermined. The CDR3 is 14 residues long. The germline CDR1 and CDR2 sequences are MGHDK and SYGVNS. Trimming removed 4 bases at V and 2 bases at J, with 9 bases between.

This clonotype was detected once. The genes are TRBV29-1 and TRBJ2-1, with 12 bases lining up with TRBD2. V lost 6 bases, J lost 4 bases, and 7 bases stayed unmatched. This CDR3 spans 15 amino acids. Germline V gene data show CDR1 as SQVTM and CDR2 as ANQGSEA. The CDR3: CSVTPGLAGYNEQFF. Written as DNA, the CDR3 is TGCAGCGTGACTCCGGGACTAGCGGGTTACAATGAGCAGTTCTTC.

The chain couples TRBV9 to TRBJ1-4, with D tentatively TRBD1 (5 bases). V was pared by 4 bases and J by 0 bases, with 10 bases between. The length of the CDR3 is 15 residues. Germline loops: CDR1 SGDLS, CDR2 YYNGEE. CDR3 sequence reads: CASSLGTATNEKLFF. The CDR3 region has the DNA TGTGCCAGCAGCCTCGGGACGGCAACTAATGAAAAACTGTTTTTT.

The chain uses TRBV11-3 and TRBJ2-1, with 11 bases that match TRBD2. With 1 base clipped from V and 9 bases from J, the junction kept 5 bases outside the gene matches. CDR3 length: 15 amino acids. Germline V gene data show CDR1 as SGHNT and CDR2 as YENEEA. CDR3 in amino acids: CASSLGLAGFSEQFF. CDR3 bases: TGTGCCAGCAGCTTAGGACTAGCGGGATTTTCTGAGCAGTTCTTC.

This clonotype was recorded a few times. CDR3 in amino acids: CASSYVPAQETQYF. Written as DNA, the CDR3 is TGTGCCAGCAGTTACGTCCCGGCCCAAGAGACCCAGTACTTC. The V call is TRBV6-2 or TRBV6-3, the J call TRBJ2-5, with D unresolved. This CDR3 comprises 14 residues. Trimming shortened V by 2 bases and J by 1 base, and 8 bases separated the two germline ends. Germline CDR1 reads MNHEY; CDR2 reads SVGEGT.

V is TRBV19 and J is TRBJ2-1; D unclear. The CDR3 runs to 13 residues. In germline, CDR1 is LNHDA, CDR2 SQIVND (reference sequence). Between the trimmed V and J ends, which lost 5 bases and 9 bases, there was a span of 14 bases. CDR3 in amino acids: CASSSRSWTEQFF. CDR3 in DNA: TGTGCCAGTAGTTCCCGGAGCTGGACTGAGCAGTTCTTC.

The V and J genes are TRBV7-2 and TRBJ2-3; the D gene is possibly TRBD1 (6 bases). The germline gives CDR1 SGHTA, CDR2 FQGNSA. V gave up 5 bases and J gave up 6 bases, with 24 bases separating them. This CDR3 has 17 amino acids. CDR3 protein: CASSARTATTTRDTQYF. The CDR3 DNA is TGTGCCAGCAGCGCTCGGACAGCGACTACGACGAGGGATACGCAGTATTTT.

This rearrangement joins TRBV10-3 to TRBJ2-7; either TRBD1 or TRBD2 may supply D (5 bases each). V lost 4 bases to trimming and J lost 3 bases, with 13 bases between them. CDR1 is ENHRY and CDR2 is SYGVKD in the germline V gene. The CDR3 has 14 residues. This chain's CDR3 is CAISVGERGYEQYF. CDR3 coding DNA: TGTGCCATCAGTGTTGGAGAGAGGGGCTACGAGCAGTACTTC.

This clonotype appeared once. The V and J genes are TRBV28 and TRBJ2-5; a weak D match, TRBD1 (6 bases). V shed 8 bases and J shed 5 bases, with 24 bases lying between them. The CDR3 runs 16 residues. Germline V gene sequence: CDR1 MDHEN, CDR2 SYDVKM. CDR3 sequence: CASRPRQALTRETQYF. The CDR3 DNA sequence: TGTGCCAGCCGGCCTCGACAGGCCCTCACGAGGGAGACCCAGTACTTC.

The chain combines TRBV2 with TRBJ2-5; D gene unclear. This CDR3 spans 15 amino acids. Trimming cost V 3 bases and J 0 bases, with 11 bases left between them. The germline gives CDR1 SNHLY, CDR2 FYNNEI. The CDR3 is CASSDLFTYQETQYF. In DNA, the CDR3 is TGTGCCAGCAGTGACTTGTTTACATACCAAGAGACCCAGTACTTC.

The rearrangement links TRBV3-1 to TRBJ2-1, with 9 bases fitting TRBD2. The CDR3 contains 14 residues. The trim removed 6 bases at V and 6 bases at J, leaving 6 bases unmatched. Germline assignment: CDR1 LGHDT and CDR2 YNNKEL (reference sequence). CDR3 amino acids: CASRKAGGVNEQFF. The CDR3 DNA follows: TGTGCCAGCAGGAAAGCGGGAGGTGTCAATGAGCAGTTCTTC.

For the CDR3, the DNA is TGTGCCAGCAGCTTAGCGCTAGTTACTTTCTCCTACGAGCAGTACTTC. It translates to CASSLALVTFSYEQYF. The V gene is TRBV7-9, the J gene TRBJ2-7; D gene uncertain. The V and J ends lost 0 bases and 0 bases respectively, with 12 bases between them. This CDR3 contains 16 residues. In germline, CDR1 is SEHNR, CDR2 FQNEAQ (reference sequence).